Sequencing of this TCR beta chain was carried out in a study of Graves' ophthalmopathy and Graves' hyperthyroidism. Overall study context: Samples of peripheral blood were obtained at initial diagnosis, prior to treatment of any kind. Whole-study findings and limits: Blood also harbored most expanded thyroid clonotypes above 0.001 frequency.

Where ophthalmopathy was absent within 18 months of follow-up, hyperthyroidism was stable. V gave up 2 bases and J gave up 4 bases, with 8 bases separating them. Germline V CDR1 and CDR2: GTSNPN, SVGIG (reference sequence). The CDR3 is 12 residues long. As regards this clonotype: The antigen is undetermined. A much larger clone is a single base away; this may be a read error.

Amplifying from RNA transcripts, the study obtained TCR beta CDR3 regions. The authors performed first-round RT-PCR with HTBI primers and then a second-round multiplex PCR. In TCRdb, the multiplex PCR reads were re-called with MiXCR into one record per CDR3 protein. In the table there are more than 300,000 distinct CDR3 sequences, about a sixth of which are singletons. The receptor was derived from an adult woman with stable Graves' hyperthyroidism. Sequenced material: peripheral blood. The chain combines TRBV30 with TRBJ1-1; D is possibly TRBD1 (5 bases). The CDR3 loop is CAWSSGSTEAFF. In nucleotides, the CDR3 is TGTGCCTGGAGTTCAGGGAGCACTGAAGCTTTCTTT.